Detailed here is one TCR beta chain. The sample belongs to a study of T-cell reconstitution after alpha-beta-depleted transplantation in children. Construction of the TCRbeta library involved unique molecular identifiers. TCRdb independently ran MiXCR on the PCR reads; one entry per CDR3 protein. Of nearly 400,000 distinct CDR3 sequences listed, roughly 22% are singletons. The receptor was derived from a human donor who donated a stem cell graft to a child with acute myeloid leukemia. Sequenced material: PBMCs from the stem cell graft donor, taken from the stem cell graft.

The CDR3 loop reads CSGPAWQRSSYEQYF. The CDR3 coding sequence is TGCAGCGGGCCGGCTTGGCAGAGGAGCTCCTACGAGCAGTACTTC. The rearrangement uses TRBV29-1 and TRBJ2-7; D remains ambiguous. The CDR3 spans 15 residues. The V end was cut by 7 bases, the J end by 0 bases, with 19 bases between. CDR1 is SQVTM, CDR2 ANQGSEA, per germline.